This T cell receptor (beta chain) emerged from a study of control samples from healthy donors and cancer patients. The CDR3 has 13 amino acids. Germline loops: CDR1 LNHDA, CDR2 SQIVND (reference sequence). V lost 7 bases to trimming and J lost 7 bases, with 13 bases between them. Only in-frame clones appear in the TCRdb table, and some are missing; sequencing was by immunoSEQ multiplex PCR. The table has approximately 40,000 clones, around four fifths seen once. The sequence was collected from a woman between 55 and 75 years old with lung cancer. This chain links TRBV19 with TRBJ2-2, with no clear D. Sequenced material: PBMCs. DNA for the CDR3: TGTGCCAGTACTAGGCCATACTACGGGGAGCTGTTTTTT. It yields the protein CASTRPYYGELFF.